Presented here are 9 T cell receptor beta chains from one specimen sequenced in a study of Graves' ophthalmopathy and Graves' hyperthyroidism. Scientists amplified the TCR beta CDR3 regions from RNA transcripts. RT-PCR with HTBI primers came first, then second-round multiplex PCR. One entry per CDR3 protein results from TCRdb running MiXCR on the multiplex PCR reads. The sample comprises almost 750,000 distinct CDR3 sequences, around 40% of which are singletons, and 44% rests with the top ten. Sequenced: peripheral blood. Source of these receptors: an adult man with Graves' ophthalmopathy.

In the case of this clonotype: A much bigger clone sits one base away, suggesting this may be a read error. The CDR3 carries no conserved terminal phenylalanine or tryptophan, so it likely arises from a read error. The chain is built from TRBV20-1 and TRBJ2-7; D is perhaps TRBD1 or TRBD2 (5 bases each). Deletions cut 5 bases from V and 1 base from J, with 12 bases between. Germline CDR1 DFQATT, CDR2 SNEGSKA (reference sequence). This CDR3 has 13 residues. CDR3 nucleotide sequence: TGCAGTGCTCAGGGACCGGAATCCTACGAGCAGTACCTC. Protein sequence: CSAQGPESYEQYL.

V usage is TRBV7-9 and J usage is TRBJ2-7, with 9 bases lining up with TRBD1. CDR3 length equals 15 residues. Germline trimming cut 1 base from V and 3 bases from J; bases unmatched to any gene: 4. Germline V gene data show CDR1 as SEHNR and CDR2 as FQNEAQ (reference sequence). The CDR3 DNA reads as TGTGCCAGCAGCTTAGTGGGGACAGGGAACTACGAGCAGTACTTC. This codes for CASSLVGTGNYEQYF.

The V and J genes are TRBV7-9 and TRBJ2-2, with 7 bases that match TRBD2. The J segment lost 6 bases and the V segment lost 5 bases, leaving 18 bases of the junction unmatched. Germline loops: CDR1 SEHNR, CDR2 FQNEAQ (reference sequence). CDR3 length equals 18 residues. Here the CDR3 reads CASSPPGFVGGAAGELFF. CDR3 coding DNA: TGTGCCAGCAGCCCCCCTGGGTTCGTGGGAGGGGCGGCCGGGGAGCTGTTTTTT.

This clonotype showed up just a few times. The J gene is TRBJ1-6, the V gene TRBV20-1; a possible D gene is TRBD1 (6 bases). The germline gives CDR1 DFQATT, CDR2 SNEGSKA (reference sequence). This CDR3 has 14 amino acids. V lost 6 bases to trimming and J lost 10 bases, with 19 bases between them. In nucleotides, the CDR3 is TGCAGTGCCCCCCTGAGGGGGTTCGGGTCACCCCTCCACTTT. Translating gives CSAPLRGFGSPLHF.

This clonotype was counted between two and nine times. The chain recombines TRBV2 with TRBJ2-7; D is possibly TRBD1 (6 bases). Per germline, CDR1 SNHLY and CDR2 FYNNEI. This CDR3 region has 13 residues. The V gene lost 7 bases and the J gene lost 1 base, with 11 bases spanning the gap. DNA of the CDR3: TGTGCCAGCAATGCGGACAGATCCTACGAGCAGTACTTC. Protein: CASNADRSYEQYF.

This chain uses TRBV24-1 with TRBJ2-2, with TRBD2 matching 8 bases. Trimming cost V 4 bases and J 5 bases; bases outside gene matches: 8. The CDR3 extends over 16 amino acids. Germline CDR1 is KGHDR and CDR2 is SFDVKD. CDR3 nucleotide sequence: TGTGCCACCAGTGACAGGACTAGCAGGGAGACCGGGGAGCTGTTTTTT. Its translation: CATSDRTSRETGELFF.

This clonotype was found many times. The chain is built from TRBV19 and TRBJ1-5, with D perhaps matching TRBD1 (5 bases). Deletions cut 6 bases from V and 2 bases from J, with 14 bases between. The CDR3 sequence is 15 residues long. The germline CDR1 and CDR2 sequences are LNHDA and SQIVND (reference sequence). CDR3 sequence: CASSEDGGRNQPQHF. CDR3 nucleotide sequence: TGTGCCAGTAGCGAGGACGGGGGTCGCAATCAGCCCCAGCATTTT.

A single count supports this clonotype. Here the CDR3 reads CASSLDQGAIDTQYF. The CDR3 DNA sequence: TGTGCCAGCAGCTTAGATCAGGGGGCTATAGATACGCAGTATTTT. The V and J genes are TRBV7-8 and TRBJ2-3, with TRBD1 matching over 8 bases. The ends lost 1 base at V and 5 bases at J; junction bases unmatched: 5. This CDR3 has 15 amino acids. CDR1 is SGHVS and CDR2 is FQNEAQ in the germline V gene.

At least ten counts were recorded for this clonotype. V and J are TRBV25-1 and TRBJ1-2, with D hard to call. Trimming pared 0 bases from V and 6 bases from J, leaving 11 bases between. The CDR3 has 14 amino acids. Germline V CDR1 and CDR2: MGHDK, SYGVNS. CDR3 sequence reads: CASSEYYGFDGYTF. The CDR3 DNA reads as TGTGCCAGCAGTGAATATTATGGGTTCGATGGCTACACCTTC.